This TCR beta chain was identified during a study of blood T cell repertoires in COVID-19. The ends lost 4 bases at V and 6 bases at J; junction bases unmatched: 11. The V gene's germline CDR1 is SGHDT and CDR2 YYEEEE. The CDR3 extends over 16 amino acids. Using immunoSEQ multiplex PCR, the repertoire was profiled, and TCRdb retains in-frame clones only, with some absent. The sample contains some 71,000 clones, around 91% of which appear only once. Sequencing was performed on peripheral blood. The chain links TRBV5-6 to TRBJ2-1; 9 nucleotides align to TRBD1. The receptor was derived from a man between 50 and 59 years old with acute or convalescent COVID-19. CDR3: CASSHIPGQGLNEQFF. The DNA of the CDR3 is TGTGCCAGCAGCCATATACCGGGACAGGGTCTCAATGAGCAGTTCTTC.